One and the same sample provided the 32 T cell receptor beta chains below, sequenced in a study of CD8 T cells in ankylosing spondylitis (dated by TCRdb to about 2017). No antigen is known for these receptors. Library method: 5' RACE. The instrument given in TCRdb is Illumina HiSeq 2500. TCRdb's own reprocessing of the public reads used fastp at Q25 and MiXCR and kept productive beta chains. Each entry merges the rows of one CDR3 protein and shows their most common DNA and genes. The sample table holds fewer than 750,000 distinct CDR3 sequences, of which around 19% were seen once. Jointly, the top ten make up under 20% of the sample. The research as a whole found: A TCR beta motif of 8 or 9 highly homologous amino acid variants appeared characteristic of blood from ankylosing spondylitis patients.

The sample was blood, either unsorted or a sorted T cell fraction (not recorded which). The source is a male donor with ankylosing spondylitis.

This clonotype was seen a handful of times. The CDR3 DNA is TGTGCCAGCAGCTTAGTGGGGGACCTGAACACTGAAGCTTTCTTT. Encoded protein: CASSLVGDLNTEAFF. The V and J genes are TRBV7-8 and TRBJ1-1; D possibly corresponds to TRBD1 (5 bases). Deletions cut 1 base from V and 0 bases from J, with 9 bases between. This CDR3 has 15 amino acids. Germline CDR1 is SGHVS and CDR2 is FQNEAQ.

V gene TRBV10-3 combines with J gene TRBJ2-3; no firm D call. The CDR3 totals 18 residues. Germline CDR1 ENHRY, CDR2 SYGVKD. V lost 2 bases to trimming and J lost 4 bases, with 22 bases between them. DNA for the CDR3: TGTGCCATCAGTGAGCCCCTCGGTCCACCACGAGGTGCAGATACGCAGTATTTT. Amino acids: CAISEPLGPPRGADTQYF.

This clonotype was observed a handful of times. This chain links TRBV4-3 with TRBJ2-3; TRBD2 agrees at 9 bases. J gave up 5 bases and V 0 bases, and 9 bases lay outside the gene matches. This CDR3 spans 17 amino acids. Per germline, CDR1 LGHNA and CDR2 YSLEER. In nucleotides, the CDR3 is TGCGCCAGCAGCCAAGATGCGCCTAGCGGGACTAGAGATACGCAGTATTTT. It encodes CASSQDAPSGTRDTQYF.

V and J are TRBV25-1 and TRBJ1-3; TRBD1 matches at 9 bases. J lost 0 bases, V lost 1 base, and 13 bases had no gene match. This CDR3 has 20 residues. The germline V gene has CDR1 MGHDK and CDR2 SYGVNS. The CDR3 DNA reads as TGTGCCAGCAGTGAATCCTCCCGGGACAGGGTACATCCCTCTGGAAACACCATATATTTT. This sequence encodes CASSESSRDRVHPSGNTIYF.

This clonotype turned up a few times. This rearrangement joins TRBV12-3 or TRBV12-4 to TRBJ2-1, with TRBD1 matching over 8 bases. Germline trimming cut 6 bases from V and 6 bases from J; bases unmatched to any gene: 1. This CDR3 spans 12 amino acids. The CDR3 bases are TGTGCCAGCAGGGACAGGGTCAATGAGCAGTTCTTC. Protein: CASRDRVNEQFF.

The chain uses TRBV3-1 and TRBJ2-1, with TRBD2 identical over 7 bases. Germline V lookup: CDR1 LGHDT, CDR2 YNNKEL (reference sequence). CDR3 length: 16 amino acids. V trimming: 0 bases; J trimming: 1 base; junction bases outside the gene matches: 3. The CDR3 reads CASSQEAGNSYNEQFF. Written as DNA, the CDR3 is TGTGCCAGCAGCCAAGAAGCGGGAAATTCCTACAATGAGCAGTTCTTC.

This clonotype was found a few times. The gene calls are TRBV5-1 and TRBJ2-7; TRBD1 matches 7 bases. The CDR3 spans 13 residues. Germline loops: CDR1 SGHRS, CDR2 YFSETQ. V lost 4 bases, J lost 5 bases, and 6 bases stayed unmatched. CDR3 DNA: TGCGCCAGCAGCACCTGGACAGGCGACGAGCAGTACTTC. Protein sequence: CASSTWTGDEQYF.

The V and J genes are TRBV9 and TRBJ2-1; 10 nucleotides align to TRBD1. The germline V gene has CDR1 SGDLS and CDR2 YYNGEE. Trimming at V came to 3 bases and at J to 0 bases, leaving 12 bases not matched to a gene. This CDR3 is 19 amino acids long. The CDR3 region is CASSAKTGGGGSSYNEQFF. The CDR3 DNA reads TGTGCCAGCAGCGCCAAGACAGGGGGCGGGGGTAGCTCCTACAATGAGCAGTTCTTC. The full variable domain, with the rest looked up from reference TRBV9 and TRBJ2-1, is DSGVTQTPKHLITATGQRVTLRCSPRSGDLSVYWYQQSLDQGLQFLIQYYNGEERAKGNILERFSAQQFPDLHSELNLSSLELGDSALYFCASSAKTGGGGSSYNEQFFGPGTRLTVL.

The CDR3 loop reads CASSRLAWGSNQPQHF. DNA for the CDR3: TGTGCCAGCAGCAGACTTGCGTGGGGTAGCAATCAGCCCCAGCATTTT. The chain is built from TRBV12-3 or TRBV12-4 and TRBJ1-5; D not resolved. Trimming left V 6 bases short and J 0 bases short, with 15 bases between. CDR3 length: 16 amino acids.

The chain joins TRBV30 to TRBJ2-5, with a tentative D call TRBD2 (7 bases). Trimming stripped 0 bases from V and 5 bases from J, with 13 bases between. CDR3 length equals 14 residues. Germline CDR1 is GTSNPN and CDR2 is SVGIG (reference sequence). CDR3 loop: CAWSVGGARETQYF. The CDR3 DNA reads as TGTGCCTGGAGTGTGGGGGGGGCTCGGGAGACCCAGTACTTC.

This clonotype was seen a few times. The V gene is TRBV18, the J gene TRBJ1-4; D call uncertain. The CDR3 sequence is 14 residues long. Trimming removed 3 bases at V and 7 bases at J, with 12 bases between. The germline gives CDR1 KGHSH, CDR2 LQKENI. The CDR3 reads CASSPLADPEKLFF. CDR3 sequence (DNA): TGTGCCAGCTCACCTCTGGCGGACCCTGAAAAACTGTTTTTT.

The chain is built from TRBV5-1 and TRBJ1-2; D may be TRBD1 (5 bases). V gave up 0 bases and J gave up 4 bases, with 13 bases separating them. The CDR3 consists of 15 residues. Germline CDR1 is SGHRS and CDR2 is YFSETQ. CDR3 amino acids: CASSLVGPVGYGYTF. The CDR3 nucleotides are TGCGCCAGCAGCTTGGTGGGACCTGTGGGCTATGGCTACACCTTC.

This CDR3 reads CASSSKPGLAGGYSYNEQFF. The CDR3 nucleotides read TGTGCCAGCAGTTCGAAGCCCGGACTAGCGGGAGGTTACTCCTACAATGAGCAGTTCTTC. The chain is built from TRBV27 and TRBJ2-1, with TRBD2 matching 14 bases. Trimming removed 4 bases from V and 0 bases from J; junction bases left unmatched: 11. The germline CDR1 and CDR2 sequences are MNHEY and SMNVEV (reference sequence). The CDR3 length is 20 residues.

This clonotype was picked up a small number of times. The chain couples TRBV29-1 to TRBJ2-5; 8 bases align to TRBD2. The length of the CDR3 is 16 residues. Unmatched junction bases numbered 11, after V lost 0 bases and J lost 5 bases. Germline V lookup: CDR1 SQVTM, CDR2 ANQGSEA. Here the CDR3 DNA reads TGCAGCGTTGAAGAAATTAGCGGGGACACCTTCGAGACCCAGTACTTC. It codes for CSVEEISGDTFETQYF.

The chain joins TRBV29-1 to TRBJ2-7; 8 bases are shared with TRBD1. The CDR3 totals 12 residues. The V gene's germline CDR1 is SQVTM and CDR2 ANQGSEA. After removal of 5 bases from V and 7 bases from J, the junction contained 7 bases not matched to a gene. CDR3 coding DNA: TGCAGCGTTCTCCCTACAGGGGGGGAGCAGTACTTC. Protein product: CSVLPTGGEQYF.

This clonotype has only a few counts. The CDR3 DNA follows: TGTGCCAGCAGCTTGGGAACAGGGGCGAGTGAGCAGTTCTTC. It specifies CASSLGTGASEQFF. The chain recombines TRBV5-6 with TRBJ2-1, with 7 bases matching TRBD1. V lost 0 bases, J lost 9 bases, and 6 bases stayed unmatched. Germline assignment: CDR1 SGHDT and CDR2 YYEEEE. This CDR3 has 14 amino acids.

The chain uses TRBV4-3 and TRBJ1-5, with D perhaps matching TRBD1 (6 bases). V lost 0 bases and J 5 bases, leaving 11 bases between the germline ends. Germline V gene sequence: CDR1 LGHNA, CDR2 YSLEER. The CDR3 extends over 15 amino acids. The CDR3 region has the DNA TGCGCCAGCAGCCAAGATCAAGGGGGACATCAGCCCCAGCATTTT. Protein sequence: CASSQDQGGHQPQHF.

Comment on this clonotype: The junction departs from the called germline gene at one end, perhaps through a read error. The J gene is TRBJ1-5, the V gene TRBV20-1; TRBD1 matches 12 bases. The CDR3 sequence is 17 residues long. Germline CDR1 is DFQATT and CDR2 is SNEGSKA (reference sequence). The CDR3 protein is CCAEGQGARVRNQPQHF. CDR3 nucleotide sequence: TGCTGTGCCGAGGGACAGGGGGCGCGAGTCCGCAATCAGCCCCAGCATTTT.

The chain combines TRBV18 with TRBJ1-1; D may be TRBD1 (5 bases). The germline gives CDR1 KGHSH, CDR2 LQKENI. The length of the CDR3 is 14 residues. Between the trimmed V and J ends, which lost 8 bases and 7 bases, there was a span of 20 bases. The CDR3 protein is CASTLDGGAYEAFF. The CDR3 DNA reads TGTGCCAGCACTCTCGACGGGGGAGCTTATGAAGCTTTCTTT.

This clonotype appeared many times. One end of the junction does not line up with germline, which may come from a read error. The chain uses TRBV5-5 and TRBJ2-1; D perhaps matches TRBD1 (7 bases). The CDR3 runs to 15 residues. Germline V gene sequence: CDR1 SGHKS, CDR2 YYEKEE (reference sequence). This CDR3 is CASSFAGGSYNEQFF. The CDR3 DNA reads TGCGCCAGCAGCTTCGCAGGGGGGTCTTACAATGAGCAGTTCTTC.

The table lists this clonotype with many counts. The gene calls are TRBV12-3 or TRBV12-4 and TRBJ2-4, with 9 bases matching TRBD1. CDR3 length: 16 amino acids. The V gene end was trimmed by 5 bases and the J gene end by 2 bases; junction bases not matched to a gene: 7. The DNA for the CDR3 is TGTGCCAGCAGTGCACAGGGGGCTGTGTCCAAAAACATTCAGTACTTC. It is translated as CASSAQGAVSKNIQYF.

V and J are TRBV28 and TRBJ2-1, with unresolved D. Trimming pared 1 base from V and 9 bases from J, leaving 13 bases between. Germline V gene lookup returns CDR1 MDHEN and CDR2 SYDVKM. This CDR3 spans 14 amino acids. Written as DNA, the CDR3 is TGTGCCAGCAGTTTATCCCTAACAAGGGTTGAGCAGTTCTTC. Translated: CASSLSLTRVEQFF.

Comment on this clonotype: Being one base from a much bigger clone, this may be a read error. The chain employs TRBV12-3 or TRBV12-4 and TRBJ2-7; no reliable D call. V lost 6 bases and J lost 5, with 8 bases in between. The CDR3 contains 11 residues. CDR3 DNA sequence: TGTGCCAGCAGCTACGCCCACGAGCAGTACTTC. Protein product: CASSYAHEQYF.

V usage is TRBV30 and J usage is TRBJ1-1; no clear D gene. The CDR3 is 13 residues long. The ends were cut back, 3 bases at V and 1 base at J, with 9 bases in the middle. Germline CDR1 is GTSNPN and CDR2 is SVGIG (reference sequence). This CDR3 is CAWSITGNTEAFF. CDR3 DNA sequence: TGTGCCTGGAGCATTACCGGGAACACTGAAGCTTTCTTT.

This clonotype was observed a few times. This chain joins TRBV12-3 or TRBV12-4 and TRBJ2-1; D may be TRBD1 (6 bases). CDR3 length: 14 residues. Trimming stripped 6 bases from V and 6 bases from J, with 15 bases between. This CDR3 is CASSSTRGPNEQFF. The DNA for the CDR3 is TGTGCCAGCAGCTCTACCAGGGGCCCCAATGAGCAGTTCTTC.

This clonotype has only a few counts. The V gene is TRBV7-9, the J gene TRBJ2-7, with D perhaps matching TRBD1 (6 bases). The CDR3 is 12 amino acids. The germline V gene encodes CDR1 SEHNR and CDR2 FQNEAQ (reference sequence). The V end was cut by 5 bases, the J end by 7 bases, with 12 bases between. The CDR3 DNA sequence: TGTGCCAGCAGCCCTCCAGGGGATGAGCAGTACTTC. Protein product: CASSPPGDEQYF.

The rearrangement joins TRBV29-1 to TRBJ2-2, with 8 bases identical to TRBD2. The CDR3 has 15 amino acids. V shed 4 bases and J 6 bases; nucleotides not matched to a gene: 10. The V gene's germline CDR1 is SQVTM and CDR2 ANQGSEA. CDR3 loop: CSVVRVAGIPGELFF. CDR3 nucleotides: TGCAGCGTTGTTAGGGTAGCGGGAATTCCCGGGGAGCTGTTTTTT.

This clonotype was counted a few times. V usage is TRBV12-3 or TRBV12-4 and J usage is TRBJ1-2, with D possibly TRBD1 on 6 matching bases. This CDR3 region has 18 residues. Trimming stripped 0 bases from V and 4 bases from J, with 21 bases between. This CDR3 reads CASSLAGWGPTGRYGYTF. Here the CDR3 DNA reads TGTGCCAGCAGTTTAGCGGGTTGGGGACCTACAGGGCGCTATGGCTACACCTTC.

This sequence joins TRBV3-1 and TRBJ2-7, with 10 nucleotides matching TRBD2. The J segment lost 6 bases and the V segment lost 4 bases, leaving 9 bases of the junction unmatched. From germline, CDR1 is LGHDT and CDR2 YNNKEL (reference sequence). This CDR3 has 15 residues. CDR3 DNA: TGTGCCAGCAGCCCGTCTGGCAGCGGGAGGGTCGAGCAGTACTTC. Protein: CASSPSGSGRVEQYF.

The chain is built from TRBV6-1 and TRBJ2-7; 9 nucleotides match TRBD1. With V trimmed by 7 bases and J by 12 bases, 16 bases remained unmatched. Germline V lookup: CDR1 MNHNS, CDR2 SASEGT. The CDR3 covers 14 residues. The CDR3: CASTQGTGNRHWYF. The CDR3 nucleotides read TGTGCCAGCACCCAAGGGACAGGGAACCGCCATTGGTACTTC.

The table lists this clonotype with many counts. This chain uses TRBV4-3 with TRBJ1-5; D unclear. This CDR3 spans 13 amino acids. With 0 bases removed from V and 4 bases from J, the gap between germline ends came to 4 bases. Germline-derived CDR1 and CDR2 are LGHNA and YSLEER. The CDR3 sequence: CASSQDGNQPQHF. CDR3 DNA sequence: TGCGCCAGCAGCCAAGACGGGAATCAGCCCCAGCATTTT.

This clonotype appeared many times. The V gene is TRBV12-3 or TRBV12-4, the J gene TRBJ2-4; 9 bases map to TRBD1. This CDR3 comprises 14 residues. Trimming cost V 5 bases and J 6 bases; bases outside gene matches: 5. The CDR3 loop is CASSQQGARNIQYF. CDR3 in DNA: TGTGCCAGCAGTCAACAGGGGGCACGAAACATTCAGTACTTC.